This T cell receptor beta chain comes out of a study of blood T cell repertoires in COVID-19. Study details: Samples representing acute and convalescent COVID-19 were sourced from the United States, Italy and Spain. PBMCs, B-cell-depleted T cells, or T cells were the source of the cDNA or gDNA that made up the material.

V was trimmed by 1 base and J by 5 bases, leaving 11 bases between them. The CDR3 runs to 14 residues. CDR1 is LGHNT and CDR2 is FRNRAP in the germline V gene. Authors' analysis steps: Estimates of nucleated cell counts were drawn from the amplification of reference gene primers. Measured with immunoSEQ multiplex PCR; TCRdb has only the in-frame clones, and not every one. D and trimming come from the DNA, and the V and J calls and clone size come from that table. The sample includes about 120,000 clones, more than 75% of them seen just once. Enrollment of patients from Seattle took place during active infection, with longitudinal follow-up.

The source of this sequence is a man aged 55 to 70 with COVID-19, enrolled during active disease. V gene TRBV12-5 combines with J gene TRBJ1-1, with D uncertain. The source material was peripheral blood. CDR3 protein: CASGLGTFSTEAFF. The CDR3 region has the DNA TGTGCTAGTGGTTTGGGGACTTTTAGTACTGAAGCTTTCTTT.